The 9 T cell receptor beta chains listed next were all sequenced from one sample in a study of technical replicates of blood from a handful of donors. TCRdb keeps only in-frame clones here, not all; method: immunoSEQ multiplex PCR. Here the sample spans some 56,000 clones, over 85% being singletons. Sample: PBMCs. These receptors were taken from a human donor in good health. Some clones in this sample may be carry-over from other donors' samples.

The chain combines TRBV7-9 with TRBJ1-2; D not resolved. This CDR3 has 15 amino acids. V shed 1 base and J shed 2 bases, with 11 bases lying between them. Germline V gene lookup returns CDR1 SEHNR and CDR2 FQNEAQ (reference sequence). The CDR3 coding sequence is TGTGCCAGCAGCTTAGGCGAGGGATGGAACTATGGCTACACCTTC. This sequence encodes CASSLGEGWNYGYTF.

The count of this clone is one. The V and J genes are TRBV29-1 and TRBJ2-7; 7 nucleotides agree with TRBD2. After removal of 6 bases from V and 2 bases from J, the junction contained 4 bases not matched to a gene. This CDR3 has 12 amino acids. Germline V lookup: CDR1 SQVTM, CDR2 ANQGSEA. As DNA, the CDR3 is TGCAGCGTACTAGCGCCCGCCTACGAGCAGTACTTC. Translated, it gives CSVLAPAYEQYF.

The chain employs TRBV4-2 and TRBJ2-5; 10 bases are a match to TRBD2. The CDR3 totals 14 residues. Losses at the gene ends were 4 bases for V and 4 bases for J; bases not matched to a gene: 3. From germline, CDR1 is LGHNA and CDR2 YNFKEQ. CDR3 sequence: CASSPVAGGETQYF. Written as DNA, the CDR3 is TGTGCCAGCAGCCCGGTAGCGGGGGGAGAGACCCAGTACTTC.

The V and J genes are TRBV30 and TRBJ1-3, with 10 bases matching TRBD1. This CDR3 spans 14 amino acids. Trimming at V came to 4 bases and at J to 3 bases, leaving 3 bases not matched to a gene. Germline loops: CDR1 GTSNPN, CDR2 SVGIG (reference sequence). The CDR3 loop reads CAWKGTGDGNTIYF. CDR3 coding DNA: TGTGCCTGGAAAGGGACAGGGGATGGAAACACCATATATTTT.

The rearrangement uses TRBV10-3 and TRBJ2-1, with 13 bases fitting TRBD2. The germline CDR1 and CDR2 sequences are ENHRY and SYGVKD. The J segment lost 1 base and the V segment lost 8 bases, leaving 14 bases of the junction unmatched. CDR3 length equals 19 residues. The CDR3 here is CAIPLTSGGPGLSYNEQFF. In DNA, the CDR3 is TGTGCCATCCCCCTGACTAGCGGGGGGCCAGGTCTGTCCTACAATGAGCAGTTCTTC.

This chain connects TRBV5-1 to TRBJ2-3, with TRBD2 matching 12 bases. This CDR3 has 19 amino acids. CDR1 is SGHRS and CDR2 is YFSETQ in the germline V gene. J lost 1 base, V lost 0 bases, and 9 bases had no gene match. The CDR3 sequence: CASSLDLLAGGGGTDTQYF. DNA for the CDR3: TGCGCCAGCAGCTTGGATCTCCTAGCGGGAGGGGGGGGCACAGATACGCAGTATTTT.

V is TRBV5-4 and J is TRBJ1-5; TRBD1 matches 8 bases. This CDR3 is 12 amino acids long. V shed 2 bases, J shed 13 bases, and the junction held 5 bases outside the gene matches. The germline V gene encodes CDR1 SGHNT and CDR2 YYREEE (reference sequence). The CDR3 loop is CASSLQGGGQHF. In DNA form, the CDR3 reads TGTGCCAGCAGCTTACAGGGGGGTGGGCAGCATTTT.

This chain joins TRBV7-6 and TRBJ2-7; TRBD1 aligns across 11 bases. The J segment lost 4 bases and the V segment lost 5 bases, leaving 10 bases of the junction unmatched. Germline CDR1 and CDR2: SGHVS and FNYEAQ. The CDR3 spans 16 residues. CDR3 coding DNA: TGTGCCAGCAGCCCTCGGCCTGGGACAGGGGGTTACGAGCAGTACTTC. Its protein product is CASSPRPGTGGYEQYF. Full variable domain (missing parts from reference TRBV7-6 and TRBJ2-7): GAGVSQSPRYKVTKRGQDVALRCDPISGHVSLYWYRQALGQGPEFLTYFNYEAQQDKSGLPNDRFSAERPEGSISTLTIQRTEQRDSAMYRCASSPRPGTGGYEQYFGPGTRLTVT.

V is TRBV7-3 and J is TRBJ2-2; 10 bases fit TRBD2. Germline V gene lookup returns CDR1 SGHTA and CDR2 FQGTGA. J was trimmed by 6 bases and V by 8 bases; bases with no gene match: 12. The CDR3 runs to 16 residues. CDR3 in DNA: TGTGCCAGCGCAAACCCCCCTAGCGGGGGACCCGGGGAGCTGTTTTTT. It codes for CASANPPSGGPGELFF.